Detailed here is one T cell receptor beta chain. The sample belongs to a study of blood T cell repertoires in COVID-19. Looking at the study overall: Acute-phase and convalescent COVID-19 samples originated in the United States, Italy and Spain.

Data came from immunoSEQ multiplex PCR; TCRdb stores just in-frame clones and leaves some out. The table shows under 15,000 clones, with 65% to 90% occurring only once. CDR3 length equals 16 residues. CDR1 and CDR2 from the germline V gene are SGHTA and FQGNSA. V shed 4 bases and J 3 bases; nucleotides not matched to a gene: 5. This chain uses TRBV7-2 with TRBJ2-1, with 11 nucleotides matching TRBD2. Sequencing was performed on peripheral blood. The TCR sequence derives from a human donor in a cohort sampled during active COVID-19. DNA for the CDR3: TGTGCCAGCAGCTCTAGGGGGACTAGCGGCTACAATGAGCAGTTCTTC. Residues: CASSSRGTSGYNEQFF. Supplemented by reference TRBV7-2 and TRBJ2-1, the full variable domain reads GAGVSQSPSNKVTEKGKDVELRCDPISGHTALYWYRQSLGQGLEFLIYFQGNSAPDKSGLPSDRFSAERTGGSVSTLTIQRTQQEDSAVYLCASSSRGTSGYNEQFFGPGTRLTVL.